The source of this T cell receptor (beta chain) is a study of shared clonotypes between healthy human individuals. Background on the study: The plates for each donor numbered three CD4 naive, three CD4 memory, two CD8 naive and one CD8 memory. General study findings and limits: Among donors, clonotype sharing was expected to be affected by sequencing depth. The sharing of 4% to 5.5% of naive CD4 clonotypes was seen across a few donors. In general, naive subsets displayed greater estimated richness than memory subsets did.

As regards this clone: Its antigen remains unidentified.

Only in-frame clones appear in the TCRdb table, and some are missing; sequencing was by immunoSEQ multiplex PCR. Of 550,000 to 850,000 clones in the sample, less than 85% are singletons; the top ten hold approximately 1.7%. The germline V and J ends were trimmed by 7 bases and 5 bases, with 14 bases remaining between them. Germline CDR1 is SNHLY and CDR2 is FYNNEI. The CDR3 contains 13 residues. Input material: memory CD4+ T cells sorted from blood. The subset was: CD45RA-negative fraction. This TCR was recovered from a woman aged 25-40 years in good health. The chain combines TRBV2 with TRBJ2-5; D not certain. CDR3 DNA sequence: TGTGCCAGCACCTTGGACCCTGCGGAGACCCAGTACTTC. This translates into CASTLDPAETQYF.